What follows is one T cell receptor (beta chain) and its context. This entry comes from a study of blood T cell repertoires in COVID-19. Whole-study context: Specimens from acute and convalescent COVID-19 originated in the United States, Italy and Spain. In each case, the material was cDNA or gDNA derived from T cells, B-cell-depleted T cells, or PBMCs.

Methods used by the authors: Reference gene primer amplification gave estimated nucleated cell counts. This table comes from immunoSEQ multiplex PCR, and its TCRdb copy is limited to in-frame clones, with some not included. Clone size and V and J calls were adopted from that table, with D and trimming inferred from the DNA. The sample shows 150,000 to 190,000 clones, about 79% of them seen only once. Sequenced input: peripheral blood. This clonotype originated in a woman between 45 and 65 years old with acute or convalescent COVID-19.

Here the CDR3 DNA reads TGCAGCGTTGGACAGGGGGTGGGCTATGGCTACACCTTC. Translation: CSVGQGVGYGYTF. The V call is TRBV29-1, the J call TRBJ1-2, with TRBD1 matching 9 bases. This CDR3 spans 13 amino acids. Trimming took 4 bases from V and 4 from J; bases not matched to a gene: 4. Per germline, CDR1 SQVTM and CDR2 ANQGSEA.